This TCR beta chain was obtained from a study of blood T cell repertoires in COVID-19. Per the authors' pipeline: Amplification of reference gene primers provided the estimated nucleated cell counts. Sequenced by immunoSEQ multiplex PCR; TCRdb stores in-frame clones only, minus some. That table gives V, J and clone size, and the DNA gave D and trimming. Of 95,000 to 120,000 clones listed, approximately 82% are singletons. CDR1 and CDR2 (germline): SGHDT, YYEEEE. V shed 4 bases and J 8 bases; nucleotides not matched to a gene: 10. The CDR3 has 15 residues. This sequence joins TRBV5-6 and TRBJ1-2, with TRBD1 matching over 11 bases. The specimen was peripheral blood. The clonotype was recovered from a woman in her seventies with acute or convalescent COVID-19. CDR3 DNA sequence: TGTGCCAGCAGCCTCTCGGACAGGGGGCGCGGGGGCTACACCTTC. Translated: CASSLSDRGRGGYTF.